Below, 32 T cell receptor beta chains from the same sample are listed, as sequenced in a study of control samples from healthy donors and cancer patients. TCRdb's table, derived via immunoSEQ multiplex PCR, lists solely in-frame clones and lacks some. The sample lists about 40,000 clones; 92% were seen once. The source material was blood. These receptors came from a woman aged 45-65 years in good health.

V and J are TRBV11-2 and TRBJ1-3; D ambiguous. CDR1 is SGHAT, CDR2 FQNNGV, per germline. V lost 2 bases to trimming and J lost 0 bases, with 11 bases between them. The CDR3 is made up of 16 amino acids. CDR3 in amino acids: CASSLFLGASGNTIYF. The CDR3 coding sequence is TGTGCCAGCAGCTTATTTCTGGGAGCCTCTGGAAACACCATATATTTT.

The chain carries TRBV28 and TRBJ1-4; 10 positions agree with TRBD1. CDR1 and CDR2 from the germline V gene are MDHEN and SYDVKM. J was trimmed by 6 bases and V by 5 bases; bases with no gene match: 6. CDR3 length: 15 residues. Written as DNA, the CDR3 is TGTGCCAGCAGTAGCCCGGGACAGGGGTATGAAAAACTGTTTTTT. Residues: CASSSPGQGYEKLFF.

The chain has TRBV9 and TRBJ2-3; the D gene is possibly TRBD1 (6 bases). The CDR3 totals 16 residues. Germline V gene lookup returns CDR1 SGDLS and CDR2 YYNGEE. The V end was cut by 3 bases, the J end by 1 base, with 15 bases between. In DNA, the CDR3 is TGTGCCAGCAGCGGACCCGGACAGTTTGGCACAGATACGCAGTATTTT. Amino acid sequence: CASSGPGQFGTDTQYF.

This clone was observed a single time. The rearrangement joins TRBV18 to TRBJ1-5; 7 positions agree with TRBD1. The CDR3 runs to 14 residues. In germline, CDR1 is KGHSH, CDR2 LQKENI. Losses at the gene ends were 3 bases for V and 5 bases for J; bases not matched to a gene: 4. In nucleotides, the CDR3 is TGTGCCAGCTCACCCGGGGACAGTTATCAGCCCCAGCATTTT. It codes for CASSPGDSYQPQHF.

The chain joins TRBV6-6 to TRBJ1-4; D call uncertain. Germline values: CDR1 MNHNY, CDR2 SVGAGI (reference sequence). The CDR3 spans 13 residues. Deletions cut 11 bases from V and 0 bases from J, with 10 bases between. CDR3 in amino acids: CASKLPTNEKLFF. CDR3 nucleotide sequence: TGTGCCTCCAAGCTACCAACTAATGAAAAACTGTTTTTT.

The chain combines TRBV6-5 with TRBJ1-5; D gene ambiguous. The germline V gene encodes CDR1 MNHEY and CDR2 SVGAGI. V lost 5 bases, J lost 0 bases, and 5 bases lay in between. The CDR3 has 13 amino acids. The CDR3 loop reads CASSQNSNQPQHF. In nucleotides, the CDR3 is TGTGCCAGCAGTCAAAATAGCAATCAGCCCCAGCATTTT.

This clone has just one count. The J gene is TRBJ1-2, the V gene TRBV7-9; 7 bases line up with TRBD1. The CDR3 has 12 residues. Germline V CDR1 and CDR2: SEHNR, FQNEAQ (reference sequence). V lost 3 bases and J lost 8; bases outside the gene matches: 3. CDR3 protein: CASSFTGEGYTF. The CDR3, as DNA: TGTGCCAGCAGCTTTACAGGGGAGGGCTACACCTTC.

The V call is TRBV5-1, the J call TRBJ1-1; 8 nucleotides align to TRBD1. The CDR3 length is 14 residues. The V segment lost 4 bases and the J segment 1 base; nucleotides outside the gene matches: 3. Germline V gene lookup returns CDR1 SGHRS and CDR2 YFSETQ. CDR3 bases: TGCGCCAGCAGCCTCGGGACAGGGAACACTGAAGCTTTCTTT. Amino acids: CASSLGTGNTEAFF.

The genes are TRBV10-3 and TRBJ1-5, with D unresolved. Trimming removed 2 bases from V and 3 bases from J, with 11 bases in between. This CDR3 has 15 amino acids. Germline values: CDR1 ENHRY, CDR2 SYGVKD. CDR3 DNA sequence: TGTGCCATCAGTGAGGGGGAGTTGAACAATCAGCCCCAGCATTTT. It encodes CAISEGELNNQPQHF.

This chain joins TRBV4-3 and TRBJ2-1, with D unresolved. V was clipped by 0 bases and J by 8 bases, with 14 bases between them. The germline gives CDR1 LGHNA, CDR2 YSLEER. The CDR3 runs to 15 residues. CDR3 sequence reads: CASSQDAEYLHEQFF. CDR3 in DNA: TGCGCCAGCAGCCAAGATGCGGAGTACTTACATGAGCAGTTCTTC.

The chain carries TRBV14 and TRBJ2-3; 7 bases match TRBD1. The ends lost 0 bases at V and 2 bases at J; junction bases unmatched: 5. Looked up from germline, CDR1 is SGHDN and CDR2 is FVKESK. This CDR3 has 16 amino acids. The CDR3 nucleotides are TGTGCCAGCAGCCAAGAGAGGGGGCTCACCACAGATACGCAGTATTTT. Translation gives CASSQERGLTTDTQYF.

The V call is TRBV5-8, the J call TRBJ2-1; 8 bases are shared with TRBD2. Trimming at V came to 1 base and at J to 2 bases, leaving 8 bases not matched to a gene. CDR1 is SGHTS and CDR2 is YDEGEE in the germline V gene. The CDR3 covers 17 residues. CDR3 sequence (DNA): TGTGCCAGCAGCTTGTTTAGCGGGGCGTATACCTACAATGAGCAGTTCTTC. This translates into CASSLFSGAYTYNEQFF.

This sequence joins TRBV27 and TRBJ2-3, with D perhaps being TRBD1 or TRBD2 (5 bases each). V gave up 7 bases and J gave up 9 bases, with 17 bases separating them. Germline CDR1 MNHEY, CDR2 SMNVEV (reference sequence). The CDR3 has 13 residues. The CDR3 nucleotides read TGTGCCAGCATGACGGGGACCGCTTACACGCAGTATTTT. Protein sequence: CASMTGTAYTQYF.

The rearrangement uses TRBV24-1 and TRBJ1-2; D unresolved. This CDR3 comprises 15 residues. Per the germline V gene, CDR1 is KGHDR and CDR2 is SFDVKD. The V end lost 3 bases, the J end lost 6 bases, and 16 bases lay between the germline ends. In nucleotides, the CDR3 is TGTGCCACCAGTGATCCCGGGTTAGGGTTGCATGGCTACACCTTC. Its protein is CATSDPGLGLHGYTF.

This sequence joins TRBV4-1 and TRBJ2-1; 14 bases fit TRBD2. This CDR3 spans 17 amino acids. The trim removed 4 bases at V and 4 bases at J, leaving 6 bases unmatched. Germline V gene lookup returns CDR1 MGHRA and CDR2 YSYEKL. CDR3 bases: TGCGCCAGCAGCCCGATGACTAGCGGGGGGGGGTACAATGAGCAGTTCTTC. This translates into CASSPMTSGGGYNEQFF.

V is TRBV7-9 and J is TRBJ2-5; TRBD2 aligns across 7 bases. The CDR3 consists of 15 residues. CDR1 is SEHNR, CDR2 FQNEAQ, per germline (reference sequence). Losses at the gene ends were 5 bases for V and 3 bases for J; bases not matched to a gene: 9. The CDR3 region has the DNA TGTGCCAGCAGCCACCGCCTGGCGGGGGAAGAGACCCAGTACTTC. It yields the protein CASSHRLAGEETQYF.

The J gene is TRBJ2-5, the V gene TRBV20-1; 7 bases are shared with TRBD1. The CDR3 extends over 11 amino acids. With V trimmed by 6 bases and J by 5 bases, 3 bases remained unmatched. Germline assignment: CDR1 DFQATT and CDR2 SNEGSKA (reference sequence). CDR3 amino acids: CSADRDETQYF. CDR3 bases: TGCAGTGCAGACAGGGATGAGACCCAGTACTTC.

The chain links TRBV2 to TRBJ1-2; D not certain. Trimming took off 5 bases at V and 7 bases at J, with 20 bases between the two ends. CDR3 length: 15 amino acids. Germline V CDR1 and CDR2: SNHLY, FYNNEI. CDR3 sequence (DNA): TGTGCCAGCAGTTTAGATAGAGGCGGAGGGAGTGGCTACACCTTC. It is translated as CASSLDRGGGSGYTF. The full variable domain, in which reference TRBV2 and TRBJ1-2 provide the parts outside the CDR3, is EPEVTQTPSHQVTQMGQEVILRCVPISNHLYFYWYRQILGQKVEFLVSFYNNEISEKSEIFDDQFSVERPDGSNFTLKIRSTKLEDSAMYFCASSLDRGGGSGYTFGSGTRLTVV.

This clone was recorded a few times. The chain couples TRBV19 to TRBJ2-7; no clear D. V shed 5 bases and J shed 0 bases, with 14 bases lying between them. Looked up from germline, CDR1 is LNHDA and CDR2 is SQIVND (reference sequence). The CDR3 is made up of 15 amino acids. The CDR3 DNA is TGTGCCAGTAGTTCCCCCAGCAGGACCTCCTACGAGCAGTACTTC. Encoded protein: CASSSPSRTSYEQYF.

This sequence joins TRBV28 and TRBJ2-5; no clear D gene. Germline values: CDR1 MDHEN, CDR2 SYDVKM. The CDR3 consists of 11 residues. Trimming left V 3 bases short and J 5 bases short, with 4 bases between. The CDR3 sequence: CASSFRETQYF. Here the CDR3 DNA reads TGTGCCAGCAGTTTCCGGGAGACCCAGTACTTC.

The chain uses TRBV6-5 and TRBJ2-1, with D perhaps being TRBD1 or TRBD2 (6 bases each). Germline assignment: CDR1 MNHEY and CDR2 SVGAGI. V lost 10 bases and J 0 bases, leaving 13 bases between the germline ends. The CDR3 extends over 14 amino acids. This CDR3 is CATRRGASYNEQFF. The CDR3 DNA reads as TGTGCCACCCGAAGGGGGGCCTCCTACAATGAGCAGTTCTTC.

The J gene is TRBJ2-1, the V gene TRBV12-5, with D perhaps matching TRBD1 (5 bases). Germline CDR1 is LGHNT and CDR2 is FRNRAP. V was pared by 3 bases and J by 7 bases, with 16 bases between. The CDR3 is made up of 15 amino acids. CDR3: CASGFSLPGQNEQFF. DNA of the CDR3: TGTGCTAGTGGTTTCTCCTTGCCCGGACAAAATGAGCAGTTCTTC.

The V call is TRBV19, the J call TRBJ1-5; 8 nucleotides line up with TRBD1. CDR3 length equals 14 residues. CDR1 is LNHDA and CDR2 is SQIVND in the germline V gene (reference sequence). Trimming removed 7 bases from V and 3 bases from J; junction bases left unmatched: 5. The CDR3 nucleotides are TGTGCCAGTAAAGGACAGGGCCACAATCAGCCCCAGCATTTT. Protein sequence: CASKGQGHNQPQHF.

V usage is TRBV15 and J usage is TRBJ1-6; D is uncertain. The CDR3 is made up of 15 amino acids. Trimming shortened V by 0 bases and J by 7 bases, and 10 bases separated the two germline ends. The germline V gene has CDR1 LNHNV and CDR2 YYDKDF (reference sequence). CDR3 in amino acids: CATSRDVAGNSPLHF. As DNA, the CDR3 is TGTGCCACCAGCAGAGATGTAGCCGGGAATTCACCCCTCCACTTT. The full variable domain, rest sourced from reference TRBV15 and TRBJ1-6, is DAMVIQNPRYQVTQFGKPVTLSCSQTLNHNVMYWYQQKSSQAPKLLFHYYDKDFNNEADTPDNFQSRRPNTSFCFLDIRSPGLGDTAMYLCATSRDVAGNSPLHFGNGTRLTVT.

CDR3 bases: TGTGCCAGCAGTTACACAGGGACAGGGCCGGATTCACCCCTCCACTTT. This sequence encodes CASSYTGTGPDSPLHF. The J gene is TRBJ1-6, the V gene TRBV6-2 or TRBV6-3; 9 nucleotides agree with TRBD1. Germline-derived CDR1 and CDR2 are MNHEY and SVGEGT. The J segment lost 8 bases and the V segment lost 2 bases, leaving 7 bases of the junction unmatched. The CDR3 sequence is 16 residues long.

In this sample, this clone turned up once. The gene calls are TRBV10-3 and TRBJ1-3; tentatively, D is TRBD1 (6 bases). Germline assignment: CDR1 ENHRY and CDR2 SYGVKD. This CDR3 is built from 16 residues. V lost 7 bases and J 4 bases, leaving 20 bases between the germline ends. As DNA, the CDR3 is TGTGCCATCATCGACATAAACAGGGTCGGGGGAAACACCATATATTTT. Its protein is CAIIDINRVGGNTIYF.

V and J are TRBV28 and TRBJ1-2, with 7 bases that match TRBD1. This CDR3 contains 14 residues. The V segment lost 8 bases and the J segment 2 bases; nucleotides outside the gene matches: 8. Germline V lookup: CDR1 MDHEN, CDR2 SYDVKM. Written as DNA, the CDR3 is TGTGCCAGCCATACGACAGGGAGGAACTATGGCTACACCTTC. Translating it yields CASHTTGRNYGYTF.

The chain carries TRBV12-3 or TRBV12-4 and TRBJ2-5; weak D call: TRBD2 (5 bases). V lost 2 bases and J 5 bases, leaving 9 bases between the germline ends. There are 13 residues in the CDR3. The CDR3 here is CASSLSGIETQYF. DNA for the CDR3: TGTGCCAGCAGTTTAAGCGGCATCGAGACCCAGTACTTC.

This rearrangement joins TRBV2 to TRBJ2-3, with D possibly being TRBD2 (5 bases). Trimming took 1 base from V and 11 from J, leaving 25 bases between them. The CDR3 contains 17 residues. In germline, CDR1 is SNHLY, CDR2 FYNNEI. The CDR3 region is CASSEGLTRPSDTLQYF. The CDR3 DNA reads TGTGCCAGCAGTGAAGGACTAACACGTCCATCTGACACACTGCAGTATTTT.

The chain has TRBV4-3 and TRBJ2-1; D not certain. V shed 1 base and J shed 5 bases, with 6 bases lying between them. The CDR3 totals 13 residues. Germline V CDR1 and CDR2: LGHNA, YSLEER. CDR3 in DNA: TGCGCCAGCAGCCAAGTGCTCCACAATGAGCAGTTCTTC. This sequence encodes CASSQVLHNEQFF.

The gene calls are TRBV5-1 and TRBJ1-5; 8 bases align to TRBD1. V was clipped by 0 bases and J by 5 bases; unmatched bases: 7. The V gene's germline CDR1 is SGHRS and CDR2 YFSETQ. This CDR3 is built from 16 residues. In DNA, the CDR3 is TGCGCCAGCAGCTTGGGTGATGGACAGGGTCATCAGCCCCAGCATTTT. Its protein is CASSLGDGQGHQPQHF.

This clone showed up just a few times. The V gene is TRBV28, the J gene TRBJ2-5; D might be TRBD2 (5 bases). The germline V gene encodes CDR1 MDHEN and CDR2 SYDVKM. Trimming pared 4 bases from V and 1 base from J, leaving 10 bases between. The CDR3 is 14 amino acids. CDR3 nucleotides: TGTGCCAGCAGTTACGGCGGGTCCCAAGAGACCCAGTACTTC. Its protein product is CASSYGGSQETQYF. Variable domain in full (rest from reference TRBV28 and TRBJ2-5): DVKVTQSSRYLVKRTGEKVFLECVQDMDHENMFWYRQDPGLGLRLIYFSYDVKMKEKGDIPEGYSVSREKKERFSLILESASTNQTSMYLCASSYGGSQETQYFGPGTRLLVL.